The entry that follows covers one TCR beta chain sequence. The antigen remains undetermined. Next came a second PCR, run for roughly 6 to 11 cycles, which used a sample-barcoded 5' primer along with a J-beta primer mix. Each CDR3 protein gets one entry after TCRdb re-called the 5' RACE reads with MiXCR. The sample shows over a million distinct CDR3 sequences, 45% of them seen only once. This CDR3 has 12 amino acids. The germline V gene encodes CDR1 SQVTM and CDR2 ANQGSEA. These data are taken from a study of blood T cells in healthy people across ages. The study's findings and limits: Per million T cells, the diversity of TCR beta decreased roughly linearly as age advanced. Diversity figures derived from one million T cells were judged to underestimate the true value. Long-lived donors carried more naive CD4+ cells and greater diversity than aged donors.

This receptor was obtained from an older woman in good health. Material for sequencing was blood. The chain links TRBV29-1 to TRBJ2-1; 8 nucleotides align to TRBD1. The J call is uncertain, as TRBJ2-7 better fits the DNA end. The CDR3 loop is CGGGQGIGEQYF. CDR3 nucleotide sequence: TGCGGCGGCGGACAGGGTATCGGCGAGCAGTACTTC.